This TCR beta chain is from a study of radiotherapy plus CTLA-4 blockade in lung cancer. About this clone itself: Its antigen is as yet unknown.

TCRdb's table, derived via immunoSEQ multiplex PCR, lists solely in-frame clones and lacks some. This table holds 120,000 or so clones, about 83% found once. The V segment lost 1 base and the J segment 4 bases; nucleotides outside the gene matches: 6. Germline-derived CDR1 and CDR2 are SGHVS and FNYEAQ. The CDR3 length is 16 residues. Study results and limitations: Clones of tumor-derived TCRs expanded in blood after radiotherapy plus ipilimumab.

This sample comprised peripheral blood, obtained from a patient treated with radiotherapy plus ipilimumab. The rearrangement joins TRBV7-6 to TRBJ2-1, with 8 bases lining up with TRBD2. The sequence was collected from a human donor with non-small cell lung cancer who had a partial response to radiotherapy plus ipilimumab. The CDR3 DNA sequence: TGTGCCAGCAGCTTAGAAAGGGCTAGCGGGTACAATGAGCAGTTCTTC. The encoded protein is CASSLERASGYNEQFF.